The clone carrying this T cell receptor (beta chain) has ten or more counts. This sample stems from a study of CD8 T cells in ankylosing spondylitis. Via MiXCR, TCRdb re-called the 5' RACE reads, giving one row per CDR3 protein. Of around 150,000 distinct CDR3 sequences in the sample, about 7% are singletons; the top ten hold about an eighth. The receptor was isolated from a female donor with ankylosing spondylitis or in good health (not recorded which). The source material was blood, either unsorted or a sorted T cell fraction (not recorded which).

CDR3 DNA sequence: TGTGCCAGCAGCCAAGAAGGAGAGGATCAGCCCCAGCATTTT. It specifies CASSQEGEDQPQHF. This chain connects TRBV3-1 to TRBJ1-5; no definite D call. The germline V gene encodes CDR1 LGHDT and CDR2 YNNKEL (reference sequence). Trimming left V 0 bases short and J 5 bases short, with 8 bases between. This CDR3 region has 14 residues.